This T cell receptor (beta chain) was retrieved from a study of Graves' ophthalmopathy and Graves' hyperthyroidism. In its sample, this clonotype was seen many times. Fresh peripheral blood (approximately 9.5 ml) yielded the PBMCs. RNA transcripts were the source from which TCR beta CDR3 regions were amplified. First-round RT-PCR employed HTBI primers, with a second-round multiplex PCR after it. TCRdb reprocessed the multiplex PCR reads via MiXCR and lists one record per CDR3 protein. The table lists over 500,000 distinct CDR3 sequences, 22% of them singletons, with approximately 7% in the top ten. This CDR3 is built from 16 residues. Trimming left V 3 bases short and J 3 bases short, with 12 bases between. CDR1 SNHLY and CDR2 FYNNEI come from the germline V gene.

This TCR was recovered from a woman between 18 and 29 years old with stable Graves' hyperthyroidism. Some clones in this sample may be carry-over from other donors' samples. Sequenced: peripheral blood. The chain combines TRBV2 with TRBJ1-6; possibly TRBD1 for D (6 bases). CDR3 region: CASSERGTVYNSPLHF. CDR3 DNA: TGTGCCAGCAGTGAGAGGGGGACGGTCTATAATTCACCCCTCCACTTT.